This entry features one T cell receptor (beta chain) sequence. The clone's antigen remains unknown. No much larger clonotype is one base removed from it; base qualities were not supplied. This sample is part of a study of T cells after yellow fever vaccination (dated by TCRdb to between 2018 and 2021). A note on the overall study: Libraries from fractions with low cell numbers were prepared with the SMART-Seq v4 Ultra Low Input RNA kit. Blood was drawn at multiple timepoints before and after primary and secondary immunization, with bulk PBMC replicates and cell subsets isolated. Two healthy male donors, one aged 18 to 30 and one aged 30 to 40 years, made up the cohort. To follow T-cell clones before and after primary and booster YFV17D yellow fever vaccination, bulk TCR alpha and beta repertoires were sequenced over time. What the work shows at the level of the full study, not this receptor alone: Compared with the primary T-cell response, the secondary T-cell response was faster but weaker, reaching its peak on day 5 rather than on day 15. Because abundant contaminating clonotypes from the bulk population could be contained in FACS-sorted repertoires, computational filtering was required. Most clones expanded after primary vaccination (approximately 97% of CD4 and around 88% of CD8) were re-detected after the booster, suggesting that broad memory maintenance occurred. A small share of clonotypes was detected in both CD4 and CD8 compartments, with the overlap likely arising from convergent recombination. Because only a couple of donors were included in the study, the extent to which the findings can be generalized is limited.

TCR cDNA was made using 5'RACE template switching, a step that added a universal primer site and unique molecular identifiers. Priming of cDNA synthesis was performed from both the TCR alpha and TCR beta constant segments. Two PCR steps were used to amplify libraries, with sample barcodes and sequencing adapters being added in the second step. Libraries were sequenced on Illumina HiSeq 2500 (2x100 bp) or NovaSeq (2x150 bp). The paper's data handling went like this. MIGEC was used to demultiplex reads and collapse the reads into UMI consensus sequences, and MiXCR was used for V(D)J alignment. Vaccine-responding clonotypes were defined with edgeR using replicate PBMC samples, requiring FDR below 0.01 and a log2 fold change above 5 up to day 15. CD4 or CD8 identity was assigned to each bulk clonotype according to whether the clonotype was present at higher abundance in the sequenced CD4 repertoire or the sequenced CD8 repertoire. TCRdb reran the public reads through fastp at Q25 and MiXCR, keeping productive beta chains. Rows with a matching CDR3 protein are joined into one entry that keeps the most common DNA and genes. TCRdb's processing, not the authors' own work, is the source of the V and J calls. Recorded for this sample are over 100,000 distinct CDR3 sequences; 7.5% to 9.5% of them occurred a single time. 25% of the sample lies in the top ten.

The treatment or condition label corresponds to: live attenuated yellow fever vaccine strain. A standard Ficoll-Paque protocol was used to isolate PBMCs from peripheral blood. Dynabeads CD4 and CD8 positive selection kits were used to isolate CD4 and CD8 T-cell fractions. TriZol was used to extract RNA from bulk PBMCs, from CD4 and CD8 fractions, and from dextramer-positive and dextramer-negative fractions. The CDR3 numbers 16 residues from cysteine through phenylalanine. The only DNA kept is the CDR3, 48 bases in frame from the first base. V and J are trimmed by 1 base and 3 bases, and the gene matches miss 7 bases of the junction. Looking up the germline V gene yields CDR1 MGHRA and CDR2 YSYEKL.

This clonotype was obtained from a man aged 30 to 45 who received the YFV17D yellow fever vaccine. The chain joins TRBV4-1 to TRBJ2-7; TRBD1 agrees with 9 junctional bases. This sample comprised CD8+ T cells sorted from PBMCs, obtained 45 days after the yellow fever booster vaccination. The DNA is TGCGCCAGCAGCCAAGTCTGGACAGGGGAGGGCTACGAGCAGTACTTC. This gives the protein CASSQVWTGEGYEQYF.